This T cell receptor (beta chain) was obtained from a study of shared clonotypes between healthy human individuals. Study-wide findings and caveats: Sampling involved blood alone; tissue repertoires likely differ.

The CDR3 runs to 13 residues. Germline CDR1 SGHAT, CDR2 FQNNGV. Trimming shortened V by 7 bases and J by 2 bases, and 12 bases separated the two germline ends. The method was immunoSEQ multiplex PCR; TCRdb's version includes in-frame clones alone and lacks a portion of them. The data contain some 2.3 million clones, over 85% of them seen just once; the ten biggest clones take up about 0.41%. About this clone: What it recognizes is unknown.

The sequence came from a man aged 18 to 35 in good health. Some clones in this sample may be carry-over from other donors' samples. V is TRBV11-2 and J is TRBJ2-7; D unresolved. Sequencing used naive CD4+ T cells from PBMCs. Subset defined: CD45RA+ positively selected. CDR3 coding DNA: TGTGCCAGCAAATCCGGCAGCGCCTACGAGCAGTACTTC. Residues: CASKSGSAYEQYF.